This T cell receptor beta chain was sequenced during a study of shared clonotypes between healthy human individuals. For the study at large: Each donor contributed plates that comprised three CD4 naive, three CD4 memory, two CD8 naive and one CD8 memory.

General study findings and limits: It was only blood that was sampled, and tissue repertoires likely differ. Lower generation probabilities were found for non-shared clonotypes than for those shared by all four donors.

The CDR3 length is 11 residues. Per the germline V gene, CDR1 is SGHKS and CDR2 is YYEKEE (reference sequence). The ends were cut back, 8 bases at V and 9 bases at J, with 13 bases in the middle. The repertoire was sequenced with immunoSEQ multiplex PCR; TCRdb's copy has only in-frame clones and lacks some. Of approximately 640,000 clones in the sample, about nine tenths were seen once. Note on this clone: As yet, its antigen is unknown.

This sequence joins TRBV5-5 and TRBJ2-3; D gene ambiguous. Sequenced material: memory CD8+ T cells from PBMCs. Noted subset: CD45RO+ cells pooled with CCR7-negative TemRA cells. The receptor's source is a young man in good health. Some clones in this sample may be carry-over from other donors' samples. CDR3 in DNA: TGTGCCAGAATCCCCCATGTCACGCAGTATTTT. Translating it yields CARIPHVTQYF.